The rows below give T cell receptor beta chains drawn from one sample of a study of T cell repertoires in cytomegalovirus infection. TCRdb fed the reads into MiXCR, producing one record per CDR3 protein. The profile covers 200,000 to 250,000 distinct CDR3 sequences, with more than 9% appearing a single time and 1.5% to 2% taken by the ten largest. Sequenced: PBMCs. These receptors all stem from a human donor in good health (CMV status not recorded). Some clones in this sample may be carry-over from other donors' samples. Each CDR3 is given with its conserved first and last residue. The order of the fields is clone size, D gene, V gene, J gene, CDR3 protein, CDR3 DNA. A D gene is named only where the DNA matches it firmly. Size tells how often a clone was seen (once, few, many) or the class of an expanded clone, and some rows leave it out.

abundance: many
d_gene: NA
v_gene: TRBV7-2
j_gene: TRBJ2-1
CDR3aa: CASSSKGWADYNEQFF
CDR3nt: TGTGCCAGCAGCTCAAAGGGTTGGGCGGACTACAATGAGCAGTTCTTC

abundance: many
d_gene: NA
v_gene: TRBV29-1
j_gene: TRBJ2-1
CDR3aa: CSVPGLRNEQFF
CDR3nt: TGCAGCGTCCCGGGTTTACGGAATGAGCAGTTCTTC

abundance: many
d_gene: NA
v_gene: TRBV7-2
j_gene: TRBJ2-7
CDR3aa: CASSWDGPYEQYF
CDR3nt: TGTGCCAGCAGCTGGGACGGCCCCTACGAGCAGTACTTC

abundance: NA
d_gene: TRBD2
v_gene: TRBV11-2
j_gene: TRBJ2-3
CDR3aa: CASSLGLAGNLGGTDTQYF
CDR3nt: TGTGCCAGCAGCTTGGGACTAGCGGGAAACCTCGGGGGCACAGATACGCAGTATTTT

abundance: many
d_gene: TRBD2
v_gene: TRBV27
j_gene: TRBJ2-5
CDR3aa: CASRTSRRETQYF
CDR3nt: TGTGCCAGCCGGACTAGCAGGAGGGAGACCCAGTACTTC

abundance: NA
d_gene: NA
v_gene: TRBV7-8
j_gene: TRBJ2-3
CDR3aa: CASSPPALVSTDTQYF
CDR3nt: TGTGCCAGCAGCCCCCCGGCGCTAGTTAGCACAGATACGCAGTATTTT

abundance: NA
d_gene: NA
v_gene: TRBV15
j_gene: TRBJ1-5
CDR3aa: CATRGEGRGGGQPQHF
CDR3nt: TGTGCCACCAGGGGGGAGGGCAGGGGAGGCGGTCAGCCCCAGCATTTT

abundance: many
d_gene: NA
v_gene: TRBV7-2
j_gene: TRBJ2-3
CDR3aa: CASSLPEGTQYF
CDR3nt: TGTGCCAGCAGCTTACCGGAGGGTACGCAGTATTTT

abundance: many
d_gene: NA
v_gene: TRBV28
j_gene: TRBJ2-1
CDR3aa: CATQGAGVYNEQFF
CDR3nt: TGTGCCACGCAGGGGGCGGGAGTCTACAATGAGCAGTTCTTC

abundance: NA
d_gene: TRBD1
v_gene: TRBV20-1
j_gene: TRBJ1-2
CDR3aa: CSARQTGVYGYTF
CDR3nt: TGCAGTGCTAGACAGACAGGGGTCTATGGCTACACCTTC

abundance: many
d_gene: NA
v_gene: TRBV7-6
j_gene: TRBJ1-6
CDR3aa: CASSLNESPLHF
CDR3nt: TGTGCCAGCAGCTTAAACGAGTCGCCCCTCCACTTT

abundance: few
d_gene: NA
v_gene: TRBV29-1
j_gene: TRBJ1-1
CDR3aa: CSVVRTANTEAFF
CDR3nt: TGCAGCGTTGTGCGGACAGCGAACACTGAAGCTTTCTTT

abundance: many
d_gene: TRBD1
v_gene: TRBV7-2
j_gene: TRBJ1-5
CDR3aa: CASSVAGTGGYQPQHF
CDR3nt: TGTGCCAGCAGCGTAGCCGGGACAGGGGGCTATCAGCCCCAGCATTTT

abundance: many
d_gene: NA
v_gene: TRBV7-3
j_gene: TRBJ1-1
CDR3aa: CASSPQGSNTEAFF
CDR3nt: TGTGCCAGCAGCCCCCAAGGGAGCAACACTGAAGCTTTCTTT

abundance: NA
d_gene: NA
v_gene: TRBV18
j_gene: TRBJ1-1
CDR3aa: CTSSPSSPDLHQAAFF
CDR3nt: TGTACCAGCTCACCATCCAGTCCGGACTTACACCAGGCAGCTTTCTTT

abundance: many
d_gene: NA
v_gene: TRBV6-2/TRBV6-3
j_gene: TRBJ2-7
CDR3aa: CASSYEDRTRRYEQYF
CDR3nt: TGTGCCAGCAGTTATGAGGACAGAACCCGGCGGTACGAGCAGTACTTC

abundance: many
d_gene: TRBD2
v_gene: TRBV7-2
j_gene: TRBJ2-3
CDR3aa: CASSPTRASGVGDTQYF
CDR3nt: TGTGCCAGCAGCCCAACTAGGGCTAGCGGGGTTGGAGATACGCAGTATTTT

abundance: few
d_gene: NA
v_gene: TRBV29-1
j_gene: TRBJ1-1
CDR3aa: CSALRGGNTEAFF
CDR3nt: TGCAGCGCCCTAAGAGGGGGGAACACTGAAGCTTTCTTT

abundance: NA
d_gene: NA
v_gene: TRBV14
j_gene: TRBJ1-1
CDR3aa: CASSPSGGVGTEAFF
CDR3nt: TGTGCCAGCAGCCCGTCCGGAGGGGTGGGCACTGAAGCTTTCTTT

abundance: many
d_gene: NA
v_gene: TRBV7-2
j_gene: TRBJ1-6
CDR3aa: CASSLFAGNSPLHF
CDR3nt: TGTGCCAGCAGCTTATTCGCGGGAAATTCACCCCTCCACTTT

abundance: many
d_gene: NA
v_gene: TRBV7-2
j_gene: TRBJ1-4
CDR3aa: CASSPTSSTNEKLFF
CDR3nt: TGTGCCAGCAGCCCGACGTCCAGCACTAATGAAAAACTGTTTTTT

abundance: many
d_gene: TRBD2
v_gene: TRBV6-1
j_gene: TRBJ2-5
CDR3aa: CASRRTRAQETQYF
CDR3nt: TGTGCCAGCAGGCGGACTAGAGCACAAGAGACCCAGTACTTC

abundance: many
d_gene: NA
v_gene: TRBV11-2
j_gene: TRBJ2-5
CDR3aa: CASSLGLALETQYF
CDR3nt: TGTGCCAGCAGCTTGGGGCTAGCGTTGGAGACCCAGTACTTC

abundance: few
d_gene: TRBD1
v_gene: TRBV5-1
j_gene: TRBJ1-1
CDR3aa: CASSTLQGADTEAFF
CDR3nt: TGCGCCAGCAGTACACTACAGGGGGCAGACACTGAAGCTTTCTTT

abundance: many
d_gene: NA
v_gene: TRBV7-2
j_gene: TRBJ1-1
CDR3aa: CASSLGLGTEAFF
CDR3nt: TGTGCCAGCAGCTTAGGCCTCGGCACTGAAGCTTTCTTT

abundance: NA
d_gene: NA
v_gene: TRBV20-1
j_gene: TRBJ2-5
CDR3aa: CSARAGAQEETQYF
CDR3nt: TGCAGTGCTAGAGCCGGAGCCCAGGAAGAGACCCAGTACTTC

abundance: few
d_gene: TRBD2
v_gene: TRBV6-4
j_gene: TRBJ2-1
CDR3aa: CASSVRLAAYNEQFF
CDR3nt: TGTGCCAGCAGCGTCAGACTAGCGGCCTACAATGAGCAGTTCTTC

abundance: few
d_gene: TRBD2
v_gene: TRBV7-9
j_gene: TRBJ2-1
CDR3aa: CASSLSLAGVGEQFF
CDR3nt: TGTGCCAGCAGCTTAAGTCTAGCGGGAGTAGGTGAGCAGTTCTTC